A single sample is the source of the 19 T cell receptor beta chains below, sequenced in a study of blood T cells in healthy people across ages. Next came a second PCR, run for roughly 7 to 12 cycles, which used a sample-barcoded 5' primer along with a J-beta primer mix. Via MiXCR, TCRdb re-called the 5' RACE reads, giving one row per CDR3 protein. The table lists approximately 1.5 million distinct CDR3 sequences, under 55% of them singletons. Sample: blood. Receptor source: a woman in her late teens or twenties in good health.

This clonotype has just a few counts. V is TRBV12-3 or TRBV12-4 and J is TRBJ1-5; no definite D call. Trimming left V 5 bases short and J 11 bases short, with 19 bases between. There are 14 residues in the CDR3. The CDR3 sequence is CASSPRVSPFSQHF. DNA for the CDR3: TGTGCCAGCAGTCCGCGGGTCTCTCCTTTCTCCCAGCATTTT.

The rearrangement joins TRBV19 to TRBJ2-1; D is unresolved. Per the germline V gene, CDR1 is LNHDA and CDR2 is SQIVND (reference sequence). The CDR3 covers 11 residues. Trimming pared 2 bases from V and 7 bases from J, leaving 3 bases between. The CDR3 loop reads CASSIWNEQFF. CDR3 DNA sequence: TGTGCCAGTAGTATATGGAATGAGCAGTTCTTC.

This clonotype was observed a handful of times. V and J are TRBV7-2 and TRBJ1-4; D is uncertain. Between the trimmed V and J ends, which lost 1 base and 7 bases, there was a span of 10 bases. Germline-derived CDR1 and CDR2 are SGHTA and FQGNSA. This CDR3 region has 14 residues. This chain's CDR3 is CASSLGAVGEKLFF. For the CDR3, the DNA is TGTGCCAGCAGCTTAGGGGCCGTGGGTGAAAAACTGTTTTTT.

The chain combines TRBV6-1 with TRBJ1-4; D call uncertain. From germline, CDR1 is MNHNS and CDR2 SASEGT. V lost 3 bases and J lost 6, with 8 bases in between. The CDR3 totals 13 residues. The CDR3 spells CASSDRRDEKLFF. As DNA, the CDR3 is TGTGCCAGCAGTGACAGACGGGATGAAAAACTGTTTTTT.

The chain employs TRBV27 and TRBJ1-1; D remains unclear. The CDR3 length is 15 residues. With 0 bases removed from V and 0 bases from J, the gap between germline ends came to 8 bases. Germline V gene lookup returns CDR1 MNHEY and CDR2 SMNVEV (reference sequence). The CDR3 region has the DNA TGTGCCAGCAGTTTATCGGGCATCATGAACACTGAAGCTTTCTTT. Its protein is CASSLSGIMNTEAFF.

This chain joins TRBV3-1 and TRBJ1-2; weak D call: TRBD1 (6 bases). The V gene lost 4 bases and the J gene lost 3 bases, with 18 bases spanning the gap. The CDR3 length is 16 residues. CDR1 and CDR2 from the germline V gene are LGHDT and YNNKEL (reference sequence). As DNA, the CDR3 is TGTGCCAGCAGCCGGACTTACCGGGACACCGACTATGGCTACACCTTC. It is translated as CASSRTYRDTDYGYTF.

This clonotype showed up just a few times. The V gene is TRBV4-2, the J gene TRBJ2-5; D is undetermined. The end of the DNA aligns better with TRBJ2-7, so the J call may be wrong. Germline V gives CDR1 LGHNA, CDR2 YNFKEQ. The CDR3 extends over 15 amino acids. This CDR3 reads CASSQDMDPNYEQYF. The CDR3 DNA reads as TGTGCCAGCAGCCAAGATATGGACCCAAACTACGAGCAGTACTTC.

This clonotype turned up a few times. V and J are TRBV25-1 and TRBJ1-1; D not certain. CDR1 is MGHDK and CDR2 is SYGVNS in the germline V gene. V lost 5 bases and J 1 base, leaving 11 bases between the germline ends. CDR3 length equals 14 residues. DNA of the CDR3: TGTGCCAGCAGTAAAACTGACTCGAACACTGAAGCTTTCTTT. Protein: CASSKTDSNTEAFF.

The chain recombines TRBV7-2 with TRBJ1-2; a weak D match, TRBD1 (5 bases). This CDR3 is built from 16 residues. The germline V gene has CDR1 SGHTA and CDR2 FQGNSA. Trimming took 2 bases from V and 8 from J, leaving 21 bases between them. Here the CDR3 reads CASSLSLGTPVYGYTF. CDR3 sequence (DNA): TGTGCCAGCAGCTTATCCCTCGGGACCCCCGTGTACGGCTACACCTTC.

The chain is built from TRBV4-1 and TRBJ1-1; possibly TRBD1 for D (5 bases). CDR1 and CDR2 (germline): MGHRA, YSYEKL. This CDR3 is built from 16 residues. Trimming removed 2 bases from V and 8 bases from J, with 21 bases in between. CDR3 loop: CASSQTPGTTRGEAFF. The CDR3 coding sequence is TGCGCCAGCAGCCAAACTCCCGGGACCACGAGAGGGGAAGCTTTCTTT.

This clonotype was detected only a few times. The CDR3 loop reads CASSPTVAGVSSYEQYF. DNA of the CDR3: TGTGCCAGCTCACCCACAGTAGCGGGGGTAAGCTCCTACGAGCAGTACTTC. The chain links TRBV18 to TRBJ2-7; 9 nucleotides align to TRBD2. Trimming cost V 3 bases and J 0 bases; bases outside gene matches: 9. CDR3 length: 17 residues. Germline V gene lookup returns CDR1 KGHSH and CDR2 LQKENI.

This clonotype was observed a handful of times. The CDR3 sequence is CASSYSILAADTQYF. Written as DNA, the CDR3 is TGTGCCAGCAGTTACTCGATTCTGGCAGCCGATACGCAGTATTTT. J is TRBJ2-3 and V is TRBV6-5; D is unclear. There are 15 residues in the CDR3. CDR1 is MNHEY and CDR2 is SVGAGI in the germline V gene. V lost 0 bases and J lost 6, with 13 bases in between.

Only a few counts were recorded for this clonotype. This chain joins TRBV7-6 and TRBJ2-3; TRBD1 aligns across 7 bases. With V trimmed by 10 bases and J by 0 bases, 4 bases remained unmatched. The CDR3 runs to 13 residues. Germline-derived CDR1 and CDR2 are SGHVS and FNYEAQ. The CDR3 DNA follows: TGTGCCAAGGACAGGACTAGCACAGATACGCAGTATTTT. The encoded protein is CAKDRTSTDTQYF.

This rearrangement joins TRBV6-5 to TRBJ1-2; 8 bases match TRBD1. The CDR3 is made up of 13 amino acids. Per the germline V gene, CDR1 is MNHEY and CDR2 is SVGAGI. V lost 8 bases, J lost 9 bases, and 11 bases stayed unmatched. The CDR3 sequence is CASWQGALSSYTF. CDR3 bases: TGTGCCAGCTGGCAGGGGGCTTTGTCAAGCTACACCTTC.

Here the CDR3 DNA reads TGTGCCAGCAGCTTAGGGGCACGCAGGGCAGGTGGCTACACCTTC. Residues: CASSLGARRAGGYTF. The chain has TRBV7-2 and TRBJ1-2, with D perhaps TRBD1 (5 bases). This CDR3 contains 15 residues. Trimming removed 1 base from V and 7 bases from J, with 16 bases in between. CDR1 and CDR2 from the germline V gene are SGHTA and FQGNSA.

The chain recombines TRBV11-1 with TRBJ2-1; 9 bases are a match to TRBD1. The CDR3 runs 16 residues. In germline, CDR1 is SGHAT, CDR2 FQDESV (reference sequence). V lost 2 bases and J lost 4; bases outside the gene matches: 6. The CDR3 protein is CASSLKAGQGYNEQFF. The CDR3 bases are TGTGCCAGCAGCTTAAAAGCGGGACAGGGTTACAATGAGCAGTTCTTC.

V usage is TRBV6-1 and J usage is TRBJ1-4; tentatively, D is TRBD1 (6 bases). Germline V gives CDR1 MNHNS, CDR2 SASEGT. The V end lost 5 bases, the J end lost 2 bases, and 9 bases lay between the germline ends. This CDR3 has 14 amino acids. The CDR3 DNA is TGTGCCAGCAGTACAGACAGGACTAATGAAAAACTGTTTTTT. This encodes CASSTDRTNEKLFF.

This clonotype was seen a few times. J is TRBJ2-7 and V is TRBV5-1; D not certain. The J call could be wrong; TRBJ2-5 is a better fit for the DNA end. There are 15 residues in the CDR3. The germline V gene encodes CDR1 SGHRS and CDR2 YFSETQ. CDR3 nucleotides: TGCGCCAGCAGCTTGTATGACCCCCACCAAGAGACCCAGTACTTC. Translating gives CASSLYDPHQETQYF.

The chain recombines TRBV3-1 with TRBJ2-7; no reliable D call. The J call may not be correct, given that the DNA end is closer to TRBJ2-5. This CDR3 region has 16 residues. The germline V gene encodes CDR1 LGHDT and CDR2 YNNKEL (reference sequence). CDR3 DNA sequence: TGTGCCAGCAGCCAAGCCCTGGGCCTCATGGGAGAGACCCAGTACTTC. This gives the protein CASSQALGLMGETQYF.